The T cell receptor (beta chain) described here comes from a study of CD8+CD57+ T cells in acquired aplastic anemia. Turning to the study itself: Sorted CD4+ and CD8+ cells yielded DNA averaging approximately 3 ug. General study points: With respect to CD8+ Simpson's diversity, patients and controls did not differ significantly.

This clonotype was picked up a small number of times. Antigen: not known. Sequencing involved patients with CD8+CD57+ cell expansion previously shown by flow cytometry. All patients were therapy-naive when blood was sampled. Genomic DNA, the template, was used for profiling of the TCR beta VDJ and CDR3. Via MiXCR, TCRdb re-called the reads, giving one row per CDR3 protein. In the table there are about 120,000 distinct CDR3 sequences, under 60% of which are singletons. This CDR3 contains 13 residues. V was pared by 6 bases and J by 0 bases, with 9 bases between. CDR1 DFQATT and CDR2 SNEGSKA come from the germline V gene (reference sequence).

This chain joins TRBV20-1 and TRBJ1-3; D is unclear. The material sequenced was sorted CD4+, CD8+, or CD8+CD57+ T cells (not recorded which) from PBMCs. The receptor comes from a human donor with aplastic anemia. The CDR3 reads CSAPDGSGNTIYF. Here the CDR3 DNA reads TGCAGTGCACCAGACGGCTCTGGAAACACCATATATTTT.